The 7 T cell receptor beta chains below were found in one sample sequenced in a study of cytomegalovirus exposure and HLA in healthy donors (dated by TCRdb to about 2017). Library preparation used the immunoSEQ multiplex PCR assay. A mixture of 60 forward primers for TCR Vbeta segments and 13 reverse primers for TCR Jbeta segments was used in the multiplex PCR. Not all clones reach the TCRdb copy of this immuneACCESS table, which keeps in-frame sequences only. Checked studies attribute under half of the gap to unresolved V genes and leave the rest unexplained. This sample holds tens of thousands of clones; approximately 74% were observed only once. The ten largest clones represent about 24% of the sample. Input material: PBMCs. The receptor source for this set is a woman aged 25 to 45 in good health and CMV-seropositive.

This sequence joins TRBV6-6 and TRBJ2-2; D remains unclear. The germline CDR1 and CDR2 sequences are MNHNY and SVGAGI (reference sequence). Trimming pared 6 bases from V and 5 bases from J, leaving 7 bases between. CDR3 size: 12 residues. The CDR3 loop reads CASSPPTGELFF. DNA of the CDR3: TGTGCCAGCAGCCCCCCAACCGGGGAGCTGTTTTTT.

The chain joins TRBV7-8 to TRBJ2-3, with D maybe TRBD2 (6 bases). Germline CDR1 is SGHVS and CDR2 is FQNEAQ. V was trimmed by 3 bases and J by 2 bases, leaving 21 bases between them. CDR3 length: 18 residues. The CDR3 coding sequence is TGTGCCAGCAGCTTCTTCCTCCTCCGGGACTCAATCACAGATACGCAGTATTTT. This encodes CASSFFLLRDSITDTQYF.

V usage is TRBV6-1 and J usage is TRBJ1-1; D ambiguous. The V end was cut by 3 bases, the J end by 4 bases, with 12 bases between. The CDR3 is made up of 14 amino acids. Germline values: CDR1 MNHNS, CDR2 SASEGT. DNA of the CDR3: TGTGCCAGCAGTGACAATACCCCGGGCACTGAAGCTTTCTTT. Translation gives CASSDNTPGTEAFF.

The chain carries TRBV5-1 and TRBJ2-5, with 7 nucleotides matching TRBD1. V was pared by 3 bases and J by 1 base, with 3 bases of the junction left unmatched. Germline V gene sequence: CDR1 SGHRS, CDR2 YFSETQ. The CDR3 spans 14 residues. The CDR3 DNA follows: TGCGCCAGCAGCTCGGGACAGCTCCAAGAGACCCAGTACTTC. It encodes CASSSGQLQETQYF.

V and J are TRBV5-6 and TRBJ2-1; 7 nucleotides match TRBD2. V shed 0 bases and J 9 bases; nucleotides not matched to a gene: 12. The CDR3 is 16 residues long. CDR1 and CDR2 from the germline V gene are SGHDT and YYEEEE. This chain's CDR3 is CASSLALGGGRGEQFF. The CDR3 nucleotides read TGTGCCAGCAGCTTGGCCTTAGGTGGCGGGAGAGGTGAGCAGTTCTTC.

J is TRBJ1-1 and V is TRBV6-5, with 7 bases lining up with TRBD1. The CDR3 spans 14 residues. Germline values: CDR1 MNHEY, CDR2 SVGAGI. The junction had 8 bases not matched to a gene; V was cut back by 2 bases and J by 8 bases. CDR3 sequence reads: CASSYGDSTREAFF. CDR3 in DNA: TGTGCCAGCAGTTACGGGGACAGTACCCGCGAAGCTTTCTTT.

The chain links TRBV2 to TRBJ1-4; D perhaps matches TRBD1 (6 bases). The CDR3 is made up of 15 amino acids. Germline V gene lookup returns CDR1 SNHLY and CDR2 FYNNEI. The ends were cut back, 7 bases at V and 8 bases at J, with 20 bases in the middle. The CDR3 nucleotides read TGTGCCAGCACCAGAGGGGGGGGCGCGGAAGAAAAACTGTTTTTT. Its protein product is CASTRGGGAEEKLFF.